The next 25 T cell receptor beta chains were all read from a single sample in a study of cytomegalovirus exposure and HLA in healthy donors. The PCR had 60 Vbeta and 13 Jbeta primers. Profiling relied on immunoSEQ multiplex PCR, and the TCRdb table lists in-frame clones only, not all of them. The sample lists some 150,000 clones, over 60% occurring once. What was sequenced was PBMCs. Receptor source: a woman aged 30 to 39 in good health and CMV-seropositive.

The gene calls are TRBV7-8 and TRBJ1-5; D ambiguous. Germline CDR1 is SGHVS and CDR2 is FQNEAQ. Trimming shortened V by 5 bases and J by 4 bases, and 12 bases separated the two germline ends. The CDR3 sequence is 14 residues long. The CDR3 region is CASSQTGGNQPQHF. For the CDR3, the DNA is TGTGCCAGCAGCCAGACTGGTGGGAATCAGCCCCAGCATTTT. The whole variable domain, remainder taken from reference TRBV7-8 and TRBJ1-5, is GAGVSQSPRYKVAKRGQDVALRCDPISGHVSLFWYQQALGQGPEFLTYFQNEAQLDKSGLPSDRFFAERPEGSVSTLKIQRTQQEDSAVYLCASSQTGGNQPQHFGDGTRLSIL.

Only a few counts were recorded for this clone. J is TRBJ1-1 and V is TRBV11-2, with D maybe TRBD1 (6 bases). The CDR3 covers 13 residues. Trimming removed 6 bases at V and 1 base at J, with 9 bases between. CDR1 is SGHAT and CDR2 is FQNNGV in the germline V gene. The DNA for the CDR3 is TGTGCCAGCAGTGCGGACAGGAACACTGAAGCTTTCTTT. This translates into CASSADRNTEAFF.

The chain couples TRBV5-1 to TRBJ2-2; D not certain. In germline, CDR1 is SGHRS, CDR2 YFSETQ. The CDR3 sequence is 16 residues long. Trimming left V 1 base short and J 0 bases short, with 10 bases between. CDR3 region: CASSLRQATNTGELFF. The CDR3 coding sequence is TGCGCCAGCAGCTTGCGGCAGGCAACGAACACCGGGGAGCTGTTTTTT.

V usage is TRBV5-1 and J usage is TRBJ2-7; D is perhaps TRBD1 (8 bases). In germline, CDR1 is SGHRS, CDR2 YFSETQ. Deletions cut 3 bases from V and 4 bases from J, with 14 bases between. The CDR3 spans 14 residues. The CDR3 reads CASSSTGEGYEQYF. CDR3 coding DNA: TGCGCCAGCAGCTCGACAGGGGAGGGGTACGAGCAGTACTTC.

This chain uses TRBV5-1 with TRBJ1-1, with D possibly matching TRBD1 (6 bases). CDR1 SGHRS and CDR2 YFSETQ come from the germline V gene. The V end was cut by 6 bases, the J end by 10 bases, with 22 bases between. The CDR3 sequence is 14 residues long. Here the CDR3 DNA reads TGCGCCAGCACCGAGGGAGGGCCAGGGGTCGGAGCTTTCTTT. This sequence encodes CASTEGGPGVGAFF.

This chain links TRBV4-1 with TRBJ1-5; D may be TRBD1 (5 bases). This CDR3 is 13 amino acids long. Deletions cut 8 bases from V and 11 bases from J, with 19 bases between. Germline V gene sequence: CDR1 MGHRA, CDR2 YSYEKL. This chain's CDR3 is CASAEPGGEAQHF. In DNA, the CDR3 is TGCGCCAGCGCCGAACCGGGAGGGGAGGCCCAGCATTTT.

CDR3 in DNA: TGTGCCAGCAGCGTCAGCGGACGAAGCCTTTTCTTT. Protein: CASSVSGRSLFF. This chain connects TRBV9 to TRBJ1-1; D gene unclear. Per the germline V gene, CDR1 is SGDLS and CDR2 is YYNGEE. The CDR3 length is 12 residues. Trimming pared 2 bases from V and 13 bases from J, leaving 15 bases between.

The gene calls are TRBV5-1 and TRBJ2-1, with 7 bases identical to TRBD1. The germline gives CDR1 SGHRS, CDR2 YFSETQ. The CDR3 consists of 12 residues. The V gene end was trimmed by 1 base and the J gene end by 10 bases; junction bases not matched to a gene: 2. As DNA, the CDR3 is TGCGCCAGCAGCTTGCAGGGGGAAGAGCAGTTCTTC. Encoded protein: CASSLQGEEQFF.

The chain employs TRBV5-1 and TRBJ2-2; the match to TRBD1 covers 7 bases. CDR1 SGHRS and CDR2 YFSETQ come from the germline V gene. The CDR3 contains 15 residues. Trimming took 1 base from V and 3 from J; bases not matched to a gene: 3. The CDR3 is CASSLSQGHTGELFF. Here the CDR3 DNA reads TGCGCCAGCAGCTTGTCACAGGGGCACACCGGGGAGCTGTTTTTT.

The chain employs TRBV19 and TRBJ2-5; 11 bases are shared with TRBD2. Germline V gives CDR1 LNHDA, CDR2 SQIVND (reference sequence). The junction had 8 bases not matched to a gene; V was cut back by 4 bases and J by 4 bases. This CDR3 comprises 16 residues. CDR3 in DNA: TGTGCCAGTAGTAGGGGTACCGGGACTAGCGGAGAGACCCAGTACTTC. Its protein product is CASSRGTGTSGETQYF.

CDR3: CASRFRQGFFYGYTF. CDR3 nucleotide sequence: TGTGCCAGCAGGTTTCGACAGGGATTCTTCTATGGCTACACCTTC. This chain joins TRBV6-5 and TRBJ1-2; 7 nucleotides align to TRBD1. V dropped 6 bases and J dropped 4; count of bases not matched to a gene: 11. Germline CDR1 reads MNHEY; CDR2 reads SVGAGI. The CDR3 consists of 15 residues.

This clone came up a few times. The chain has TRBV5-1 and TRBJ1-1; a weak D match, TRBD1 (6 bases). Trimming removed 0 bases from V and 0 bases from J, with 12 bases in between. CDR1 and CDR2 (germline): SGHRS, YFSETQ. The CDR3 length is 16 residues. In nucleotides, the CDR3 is TGCGCCAGCAGCTTGGGTGCGGGGGACATGAACACTGAAGCTTTCTTT. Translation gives CASSLGAGDMNTEAFF.

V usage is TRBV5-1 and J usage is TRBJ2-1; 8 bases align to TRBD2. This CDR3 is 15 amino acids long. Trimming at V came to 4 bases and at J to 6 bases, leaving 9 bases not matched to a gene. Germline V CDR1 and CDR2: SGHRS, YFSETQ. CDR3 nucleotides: TGCGCCAGCAGCCGGGGGGGGGCACAGAGCAATGAGCAGTTCTTC. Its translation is CASSRGGAQSNEQFF.

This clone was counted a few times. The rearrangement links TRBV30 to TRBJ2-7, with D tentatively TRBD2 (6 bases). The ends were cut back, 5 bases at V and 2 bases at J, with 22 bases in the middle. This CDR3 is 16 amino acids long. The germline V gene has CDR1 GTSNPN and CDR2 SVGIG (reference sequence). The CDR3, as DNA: TGTGCCTGGGAGGATTTTGGGACTGGAGGGACCTACGAGCAGTACTTC. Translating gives CAWEDFGTGGTYEQYF.

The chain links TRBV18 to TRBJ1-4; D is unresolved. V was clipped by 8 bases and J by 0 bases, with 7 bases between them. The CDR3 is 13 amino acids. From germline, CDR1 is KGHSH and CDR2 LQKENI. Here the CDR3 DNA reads TGTGCCAGCACCCGAGCAACTAATGAAAAACTGTTTTTT. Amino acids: CASTRATNEKLFF.

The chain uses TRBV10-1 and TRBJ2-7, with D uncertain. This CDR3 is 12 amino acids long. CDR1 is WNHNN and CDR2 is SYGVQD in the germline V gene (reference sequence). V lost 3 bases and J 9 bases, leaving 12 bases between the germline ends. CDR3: CASSENPGVQYF. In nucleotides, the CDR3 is TGCGCCAGCAGTGAAAACCCCGGTGTGCAGTACTTC.

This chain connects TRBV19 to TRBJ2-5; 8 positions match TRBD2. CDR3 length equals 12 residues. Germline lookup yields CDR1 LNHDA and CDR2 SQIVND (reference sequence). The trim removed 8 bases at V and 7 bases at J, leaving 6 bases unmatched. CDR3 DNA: TGTGCCAGTTCTCGGGAGGGGGGGACCCAGTACTTC. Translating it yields CASSREGGTQYF. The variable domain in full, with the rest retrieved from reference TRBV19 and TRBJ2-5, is DGGITQSPKYLFRKEGQNVTLSCEQNLNHDAMYWYRQDPGQGLRLIYYSQIVNDFQKGDIAEGYSVSREKKESFPLTVTSAQKNPTAFYLCASSREGGTQYFGPGTRLLVL.

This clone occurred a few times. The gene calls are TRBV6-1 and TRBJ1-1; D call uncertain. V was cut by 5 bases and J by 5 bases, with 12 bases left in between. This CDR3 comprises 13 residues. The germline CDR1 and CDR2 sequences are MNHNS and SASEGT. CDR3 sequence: CASSSPAATEAFF. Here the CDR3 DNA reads TGTGCCAGCAGTTCGCCGGCGGCAACTGAAGCTTTCTTT.

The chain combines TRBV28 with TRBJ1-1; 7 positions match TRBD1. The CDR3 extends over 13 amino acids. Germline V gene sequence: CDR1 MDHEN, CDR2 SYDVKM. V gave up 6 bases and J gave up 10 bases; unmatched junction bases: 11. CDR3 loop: CASSLRGLGRAFF. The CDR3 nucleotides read TGTGCCAGCAGCTTAAGGGGGCTCGGAAGAGCTTTCTTT.

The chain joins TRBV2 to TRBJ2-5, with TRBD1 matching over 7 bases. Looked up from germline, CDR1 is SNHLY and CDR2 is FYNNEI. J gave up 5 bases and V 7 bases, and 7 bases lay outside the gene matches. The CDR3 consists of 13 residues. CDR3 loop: CASKRGPQETQYF. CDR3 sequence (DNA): TGTGCCAGCAAGAGGGGGCCCCAGGAGACCCAGTACTTC. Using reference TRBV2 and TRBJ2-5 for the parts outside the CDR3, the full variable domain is EPEVTQTPSHQVTQMGQEVILRCVPISNHLYFYWYRQILGQKVEFLVSFYNNEISEKSEIFDDQFSVERPDGSNFTLKIRSTKLEDSAMYFCASKRGPQETQYFGPGTRLLVL.

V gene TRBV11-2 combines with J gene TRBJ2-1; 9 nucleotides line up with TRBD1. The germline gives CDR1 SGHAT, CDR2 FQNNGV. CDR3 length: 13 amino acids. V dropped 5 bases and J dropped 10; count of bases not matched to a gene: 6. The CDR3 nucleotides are TGTGCCAGCAGCCGCGACAGGGGGGACGAGCAGTTCTTC. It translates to CASSRDRGDEQFF.

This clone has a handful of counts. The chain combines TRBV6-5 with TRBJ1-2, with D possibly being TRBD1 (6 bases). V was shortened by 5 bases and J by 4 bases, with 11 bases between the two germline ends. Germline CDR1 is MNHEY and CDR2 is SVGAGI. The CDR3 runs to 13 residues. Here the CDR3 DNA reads TGTGCCAGCAGTCGGGGGGCCGGCTATGGCTACACCTTC. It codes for CASSRGAGYGYTF.

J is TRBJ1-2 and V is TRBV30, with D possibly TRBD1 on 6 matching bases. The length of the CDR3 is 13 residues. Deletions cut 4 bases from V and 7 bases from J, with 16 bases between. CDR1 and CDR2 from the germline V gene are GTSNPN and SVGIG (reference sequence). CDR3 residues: CAWTQGMIGGYTF. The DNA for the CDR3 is TGTGCCTGGACCCAGGGGATGATAGGTGGCTACACCTTC.

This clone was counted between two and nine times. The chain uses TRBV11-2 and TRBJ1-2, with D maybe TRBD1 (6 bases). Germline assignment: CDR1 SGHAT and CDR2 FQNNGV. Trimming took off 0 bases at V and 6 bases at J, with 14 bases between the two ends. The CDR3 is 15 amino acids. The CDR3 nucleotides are TGTGCCAGCAGCTTAGAAGGGGGGGCTCTCCATGGCTACACCTTC. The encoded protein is CASSLEGGALHGYTF.

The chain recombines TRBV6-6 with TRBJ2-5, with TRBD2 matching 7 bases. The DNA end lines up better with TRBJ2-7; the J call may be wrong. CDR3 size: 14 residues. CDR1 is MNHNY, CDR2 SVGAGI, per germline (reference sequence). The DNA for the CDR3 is TGTGCCAGCAGTTCGATAAGCGGGACGGACGAGCAGTACTTC. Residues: CASSSISGTDEQYF.